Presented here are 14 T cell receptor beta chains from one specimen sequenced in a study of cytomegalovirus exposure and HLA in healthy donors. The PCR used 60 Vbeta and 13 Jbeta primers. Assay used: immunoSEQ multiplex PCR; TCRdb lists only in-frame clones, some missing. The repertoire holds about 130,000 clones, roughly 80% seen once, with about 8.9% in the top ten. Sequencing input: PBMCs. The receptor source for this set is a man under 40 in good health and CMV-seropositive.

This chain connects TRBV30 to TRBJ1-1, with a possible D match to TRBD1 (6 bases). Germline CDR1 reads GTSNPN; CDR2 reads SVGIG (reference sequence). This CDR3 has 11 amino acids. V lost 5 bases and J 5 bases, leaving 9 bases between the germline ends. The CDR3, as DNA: TGTGCCTGGGGGAGGGGGACTGAAGCTTTCTTT. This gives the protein CAWGRGTEAFF.

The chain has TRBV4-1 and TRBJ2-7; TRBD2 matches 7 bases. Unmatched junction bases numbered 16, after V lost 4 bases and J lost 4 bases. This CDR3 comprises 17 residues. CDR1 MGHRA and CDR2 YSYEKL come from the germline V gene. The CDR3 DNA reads TGCGCCAGCAGCCTAATTCCGCCCCGGGGGGTCCGGTACGAGCAGTACTTC. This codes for CASSLIPPRGVRYEQYF.

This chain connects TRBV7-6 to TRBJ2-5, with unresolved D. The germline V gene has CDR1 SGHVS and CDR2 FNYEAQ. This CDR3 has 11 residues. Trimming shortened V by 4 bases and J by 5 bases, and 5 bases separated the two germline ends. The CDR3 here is CASSSRETQYF. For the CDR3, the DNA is TGTGCCAGCAGCTCGAGGGAGACCCAGTACTTC.

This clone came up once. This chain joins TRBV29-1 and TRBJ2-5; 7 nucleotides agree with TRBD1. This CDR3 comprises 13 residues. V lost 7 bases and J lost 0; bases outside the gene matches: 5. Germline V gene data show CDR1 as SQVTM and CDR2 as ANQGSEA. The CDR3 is CSAEGTDQETQYF. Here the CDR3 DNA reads TGCAGCGCTGAGGGGACAGACCAAGAGACCCAGTACTTC.

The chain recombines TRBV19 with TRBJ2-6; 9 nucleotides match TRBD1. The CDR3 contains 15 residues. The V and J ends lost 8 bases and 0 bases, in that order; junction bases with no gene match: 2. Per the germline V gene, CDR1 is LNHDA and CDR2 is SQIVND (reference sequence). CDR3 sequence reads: CASRDRASGANVLTF. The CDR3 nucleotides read TGTGCCAGTCGGGACAGGGCCTCTGGGGCCAACGTCCTGACTTTC.

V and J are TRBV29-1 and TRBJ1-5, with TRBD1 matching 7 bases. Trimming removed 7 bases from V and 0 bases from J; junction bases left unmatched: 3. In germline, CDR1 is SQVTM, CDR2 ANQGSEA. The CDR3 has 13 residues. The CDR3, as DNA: TGCAGCGCCGGGACAGCTAGCAATCAGCCCCAGCATTTT. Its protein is CSAGTASNQPQHF.

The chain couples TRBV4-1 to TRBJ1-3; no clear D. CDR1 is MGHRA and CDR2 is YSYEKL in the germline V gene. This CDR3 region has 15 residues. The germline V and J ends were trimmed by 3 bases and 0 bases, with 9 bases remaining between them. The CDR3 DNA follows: TGCGCCAGCAGCCAGGTTCTGAGCTCTGGAAACACCATATATTTT. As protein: CASSQVLSSGNTIYF.

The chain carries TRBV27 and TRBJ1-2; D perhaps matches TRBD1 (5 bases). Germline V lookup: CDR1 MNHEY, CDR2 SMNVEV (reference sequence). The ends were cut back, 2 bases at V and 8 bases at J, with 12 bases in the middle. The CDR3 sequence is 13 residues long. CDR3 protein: CASSLVAGRGYTF. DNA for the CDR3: TGTGCCAGCAGTTTAGTAGCGGGACGGGGCTACACCTTC.

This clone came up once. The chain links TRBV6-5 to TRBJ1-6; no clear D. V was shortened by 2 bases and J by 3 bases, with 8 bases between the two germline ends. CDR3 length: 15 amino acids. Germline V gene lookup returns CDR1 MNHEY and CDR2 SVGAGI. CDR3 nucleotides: TGTGCCAGCAGTTACGGGGAGCTCTATAATTCACCCCTCCACTTT. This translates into CASSYGELYNSPLHF.

The CDR3 region has the DNA TGTGCCAGCAGCTTCTTCGATGGCGACAGCCTCAATCAGCCCCAGCATTTT. It translates to CASSFFDGDSLNQPQHF. The chain has TRBV7-8 and TRBJ1-5, with D maybe TRBD1 (5 bases). The CDR3 contains 17 residues. Germline V CDR1 and CDR2: SGHVS, FQNEAQ. V lost 3 bases and J lost 3, with 18 bases in between. The full variable domain, in which reference TRBV7-8 and TRBJ1-5 provide the parts outside the CDR3, is GAGVSQSPRYKVAKRGQDVALRCDPISGHVSLFWYQQALGQGPEFLTYFQNEAQLDKSGLPSDRFFAERPEGSVSTLKIQRTQQEDSAVYLCASSFFDGDSLNQPQHFGDGTRLSIL.

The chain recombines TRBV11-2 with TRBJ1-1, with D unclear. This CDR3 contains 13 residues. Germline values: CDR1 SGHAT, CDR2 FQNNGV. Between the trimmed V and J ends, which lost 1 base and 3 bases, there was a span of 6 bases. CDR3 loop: CASSLGADTEAFF. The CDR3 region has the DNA TGTGCCAGCAGCTTAGGGGCCGACACTGAAGCTTTCTTT.

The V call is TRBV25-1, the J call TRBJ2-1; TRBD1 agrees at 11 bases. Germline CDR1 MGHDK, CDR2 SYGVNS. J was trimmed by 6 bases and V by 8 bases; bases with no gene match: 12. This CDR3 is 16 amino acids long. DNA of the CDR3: TGTGCCAGCGGGCCGTGGACAGGGGGCGTCGTCAATGAGCAGTTCTTC. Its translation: CASGPWTGGVVNEQFF.

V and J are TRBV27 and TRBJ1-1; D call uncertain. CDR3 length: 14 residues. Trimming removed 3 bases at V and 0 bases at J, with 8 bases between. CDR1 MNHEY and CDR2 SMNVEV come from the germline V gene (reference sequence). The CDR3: CASSLEGMNTEAFF. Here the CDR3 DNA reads TGTGCCAGCAGTTTGGAGGGAATGAACACTGAAGCTTTCTTT.

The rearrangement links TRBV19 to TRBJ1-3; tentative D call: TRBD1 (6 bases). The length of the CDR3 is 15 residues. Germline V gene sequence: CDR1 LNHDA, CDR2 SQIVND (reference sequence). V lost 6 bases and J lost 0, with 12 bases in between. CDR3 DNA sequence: TGTGCCAGTAGGCCAGGACAGCGCTCTGGAAACACCATATATTTT. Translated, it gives CASRPGQRSGNTIYF.